The 2 T cell receptor beta chains below were found in one sample sequenced in a study of technical replicates of blood from a few donors (dated by TCRdb to the late 2010s). Receptor amplification or capture employed the immunoSEQ multiplex PCR assay. Not all clones reach the TCRdb copy of this immuneACCESS table, which keeps in-frame sequences only. Checked studies attribute under half of the gap to unresolved V genes and leave the rest unexplained. This sample comprises some 31,000 clones, around 94% of them detected only once. The ten top clones hold over 4% of the sample. Sequenced sample: PBMCs. The source is a human donor in good health. Some clones in this sample may be carry-over from other donors' samples.

The J gene is TRBJ2-1, the V gene TRBV7-7; D possibly corresponds to TRBD2 (7 bases). The germline CDR1 and CDR2 sequences are SSHAT and FNYEAQ (reference sequence). V lost 0 bases and J 7 bases, leaving 13 bases between the germline ends. The CDR3 covers 15 residues. The CDR3 sequence is CASSLAGGPNNEQFF. For the CDR3, the DNA is TGTGCCAGCAGCTTAGCGGGGGGGCCGAATAATGAGCAGTTCTTC.

The chain carries TRBV2 and TRBJ2-1, with 9 bases lining up with TRBD1. V lost 7 bases to trimming and J lost 2 bases; unmatched junction nucleotides: 6. This CDR3 region has 15 residues. Germline CDR1 reads SNHLY; CDR2 reads FYNNEI. This CDR3 is CASKPGQGPYNEQFF. DNA of the CDR3: TGTGCCAGCAAACCGGGACAGGGACCCTACAATGAGCAGTTCTTC.